This T cell receptor beta chain was found in a study of blood T cell repertoires in COVID-19 (TCRdb year 2020). Broadly, across the study: The collaborator samples originated in the United States, Italy and Spain and spanned the acute and convalescent phases of COVID-19. The prospective study material was composed of cDNA or gDNA derived from T cells, B-cell-depleted T cells, or PBMCs. Subjects who had been exposed to COVID-19, were actively infected with it, or had recovered from it provided the deeply sampled blood TCRbeta repertoires that made up the dataset. The repertoires were released in a freely available public database intended as a resource for research on the immune response to SARS-CoV-2. The samples were drawn from two sources: the first 160 participants of the ongoing ImmuneRACE study, and 1,254 subjects contributed by 6 global collaborators. A de-identified subject ID, COVID-19 status, age in years and sex were almost always included in the sample metadata. Where HLA class I and class II types were available, the types were taken from metadata supplied by the sample provider, not from assay-based typing.

The collaborating institutions used their own protocols to collect whole blood in K2EDTA tubes. For TCRbeta analysis, collaborators shipped samples as frozen whole blood, isolated PBMCs, or DNA extracted from either of those sample types. From its cysteine to its phenylalanine, the CDR3 spans 16 amino acids. The CDR3 DNA has 48 bases and is translated from base 1. The paper as a whole reports these results and caveats: The amount of clinical and demographic metadata varied by source and participant and was provided uncurated.

TCRbeta CDR3 regions were amplified from genomic DNA using the immunoSEQ Assay, a bias-controlled multiplex PCR. Per the original workflow: The number of nucleated cells in each sample was estimated from the amplification of reference gene primers within the assay. Sequence reads were collapsed and filtered to measure the absolute abundance of every unique TCRbeta CDR3 rearrangement. For each sample, productive Simpson clonality was calculated by taking the square root of Simpson's diversity index across productive rearrangements. TCRdb holds this immuneACCESS table with in-frame rearrangements only. Some clones are missing; in checked studies, unresolved V genes explain under half, and the rest has no known cause. The V and J calls and clone size were taken over from that table, and D and trimming were inferred from the DNA. Present in this sample are tens of thousands of clones, 80% to 90% of which were seen just once. Roughly 1.6% of the sample rests with the top ten.

About this clone itself: Its antigen has not been determined. No much larger clone exists at a distance of one base, and base qualities are not known.

The chain joins TRBV21-1 to TRBJ1-1; the D call TRBD1 from the table was never checked on the DNA. TRBV21-1 is marked as a pseudogene. This clonotype originated in a man aged 60-69 years with acute or convalescent COVID-19. The sequenced sample was peripheral blood. The CDR3 protein sequence reads: CASSRGTGPRGTEAFF. The DNA is TGTGCCAGCAGCAGGGGGACAGGGCCTCGGGGGACTGAAGCTTTCTTT.